This T cell receptor (beta chain) was observed in a study of blood T cell repertoires in COVID-19. Overall study: Spain, Italy and the United States supplied samples that represented acute and convalescent COVID-19. In each case, the material was cDNA or gDNA derived from T cells, B-cell-depleted T cells, or PBMCs.

In the authors' methods: Amplification of reference gene primers provided the estimated nucleated cell counts. Only in-frame clones appear in the TCRdb table, and some are missing; sequencing was by immunoSEQ multiplex PCR. V, J and clone size are those of that table, while D and trimming were read from the DNA. Of some 200,000 clones in the sample, 87% were seen once. The V gene end was trimmed by 3 bases and the J gene end by 6 bases; junction bases not matched to a gene: 9. Germline V gene data show CDR1 as SEHNR and CDR2 as FQNEAQ (reference sequence). This CDR3 has 15 amino acids. The clonotype was recovered from a woman under 30 who had recovered from COVID-19. Specimen: peripheral blood. The gene calls are TRBV7-9 and TRBJ1-2; TRBD1 matches 8 bases. Written as DNA, the CDR3 is TGTGCCAGCAGCTTGGACAGGGTCTCTATCGATGGCTACACCTTC. This encodes CASSLDRVSIDGYTF.